Here is one T cell receptor beta chain with its context. V was trimmed by 6 bases and J by 7 bases, leaving 16 bases between them. CDR1 and CDR2 (germline): LNHDA, SQIVND (reference sequence). The length of the CDR3 is 15 residues. Per the original data handling: By means of reference gene primer amplification, nucleated cell counts were estimated. TCRdb keeps only in-frame clones here, not all; method: immunoSEQ multiplex PCR. V and J calls and clone size are copied from that table; D and trimming were computed from the DNA. The sample lists about 160,000 clones; over 75% were seen once. The record originates from a study of blood T cell repertoires in COVID-19. Looking at the study overall: Nucleic acid was either cDNA or gDNA, and it came from T cells, B-cell-depleted T cells, or PBMCs.

The receptor was isolated from a man older than 75 with COVID-19, enrolled during active disease. The chain combines TRBV19 with TRBJ1-6; D might be TRBD1 (6 bases). The source material was peripheral blood. CDR3: CASRALTGLNSPLHF. The CDR3 DNA reads TGTGCCAGTAGGGCATTGACAGGACTGAATTCACCCCTCCACTTT. Full variable domain (missing parts from reference TRBV19 and TRBJ1-6): DGGITQSPKYLFRKEGQNVTLSCEQNLNHDAMYWYRQDPGQGLRLIYYSQIVNDFQKGDIAEGYSVSREKKESFPLTVTSAQKNPTAFYLCASRALTGLNSPLHFGNGTRLTVT.